This entry lists 4 T cell receptor beta chains sequenced from one sample in a study of T cells in Graves' hyperthyroidism and ophthalmopathy. Amplification of TCR beta CDR3 regions used RNA as the template. A first-round RT-PCR of the TCR CDR3 used the HTBI primer set. One entry per CDR3 protein, called by TCRdb with MiXCR from the multiplex PCR reads. The sample has fewer than 650,000 distinct CDR3 sequences; approximately 15% are singletons. Source material: blood. The receptor source for this set is a woman between 18 and 29 years old with Graves' ophthalmopathy.

Note on this clonotype: A much larger clone lies one base from this, so it may be a read error. Written as DNA, the CDR3 is TGTGCCAGCAGTTCCGGACAGGGGGTGAACGGGCAGTACTTC. It encodes CASSSGQGVNGQYF. This rearrangement joins TRBV27 to TRBJ2-7, with 10 bases that match TRBD1. V was pared by 4 bases and J by 9 bases, with 9 bases of the junction left unmatched. Germline V CDR1 and CDR2: MNHEY, SMNVEV (reference sequence). The CDR3 sequence is 14 residues long.

This clonotype came up a few times. The CDR3 DNA sequence: TGTGCCAGCAGCGTAGCTAACAATGAGCAGTTCTTC. Its translation: CASSVANNEQFF. The J gene is TRBJ2-1, the V gene TRBV9; the D is unclear. CDR1 and CDR2 from the germline V gene are SGDLS and YYNGEE. CDR3 length equals 12 residues. The V gene lost 0 bases and the J gene lost 5 bases, with 3 bases spanning the gap.

This clonotype was found many times. The J gene is TRBJ2-2, the V gene TRBV20-1; D gene ambiguous. Germline V gene lookup returns CDR1 DFQATT and CDR2 SNEGSKA (reference sequence). CDR3 length: 14 residues. The V and J ends lost 1 base and 4 bases respectively, with 10 bases between them. CDR3 residues: CSARGRLGTGELFF. CDR3 coding DNA: TGCAGTGCTAGAGGGCGCCTAGGCACCGGGGAGCTGTTTTTT.

CDR3 nucleotides: TGTGCCAGCAGAGGGTCGACAGGGGGATGGGGTGAAGCTTTCTTT. Translating gives CASRGSTGGWGEAFF. The V call is TRBV2, the J call TRBJ1-1; 9 bases are shared with TRBD1. Germline assignment: CDR1 SNHLY and CDR2 FYNNEI. This CDR3 contains 15 residues. V lost 6 bases and J lost 7; bases outside the gene matches: 12.